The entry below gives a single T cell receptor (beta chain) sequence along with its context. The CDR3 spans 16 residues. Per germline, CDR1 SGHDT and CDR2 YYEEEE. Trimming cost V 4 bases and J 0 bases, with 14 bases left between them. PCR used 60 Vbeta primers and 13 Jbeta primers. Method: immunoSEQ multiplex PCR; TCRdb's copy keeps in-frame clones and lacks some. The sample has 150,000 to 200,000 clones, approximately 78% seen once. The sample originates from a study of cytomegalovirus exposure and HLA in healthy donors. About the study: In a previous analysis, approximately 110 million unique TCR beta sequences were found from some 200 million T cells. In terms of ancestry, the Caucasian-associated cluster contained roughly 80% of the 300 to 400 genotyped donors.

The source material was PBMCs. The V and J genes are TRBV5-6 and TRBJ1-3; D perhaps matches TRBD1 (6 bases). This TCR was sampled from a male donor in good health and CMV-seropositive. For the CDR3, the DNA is TGTGCCAGCAGCCCCAGACCCAGGGGCTCTGGAAACACCATATATTTT. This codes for CASSPRPRGSGNTIYF.